This T cell receptor beta chain came from a study of early T cells in non-severe SARS-CoV-2 infection. Individual cDNA molecules received unique molecular identifiers during library preparation. TCRdb analysed the 5' RACE reads with MiXCR anew, one entry per CDR3 protein. The sample consists of about 80,000 distinct CDR3 sequences, more than 10% of them appearing once. Germline CDR1 is KGHDR and CDR2 is SFDVKD. The CDR3 is 15 amino acids. The trim removed 4 bases at V and 4 bases at J, leaving 7 bases unmatched. This chain links TRBV24-1 with TRBJ2-5; TRBD2 aligns across 8 bases. This TCR derives from an adult who was a healthcare worker with PCR-confirmed SARS-CoV-2 infection or an uninfected control (not recorded which). Sample: whole blood. The CDR3 spells CATSDPGGGLETQYF. The CDR3 DNA reads as TGTGCCACCAGTGACCCGGGAGGGGGTTTAGAGACCCAGTACTTC.